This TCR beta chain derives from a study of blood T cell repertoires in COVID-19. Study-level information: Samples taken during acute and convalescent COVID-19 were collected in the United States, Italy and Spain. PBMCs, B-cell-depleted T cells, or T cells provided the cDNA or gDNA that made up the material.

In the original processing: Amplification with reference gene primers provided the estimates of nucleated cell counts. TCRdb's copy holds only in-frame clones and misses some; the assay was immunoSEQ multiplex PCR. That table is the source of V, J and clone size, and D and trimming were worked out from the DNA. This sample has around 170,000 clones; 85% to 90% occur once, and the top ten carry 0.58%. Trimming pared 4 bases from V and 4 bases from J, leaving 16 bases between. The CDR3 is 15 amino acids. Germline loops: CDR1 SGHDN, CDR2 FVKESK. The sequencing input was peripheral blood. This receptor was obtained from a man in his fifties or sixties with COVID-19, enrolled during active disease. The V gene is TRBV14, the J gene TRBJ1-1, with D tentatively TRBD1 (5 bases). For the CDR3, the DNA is TGTGCCAGCAGCCGGGACCCAGGAGGGATCACTGAAGCTTTCTTT. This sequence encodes CASSRDPGGITEAFF.